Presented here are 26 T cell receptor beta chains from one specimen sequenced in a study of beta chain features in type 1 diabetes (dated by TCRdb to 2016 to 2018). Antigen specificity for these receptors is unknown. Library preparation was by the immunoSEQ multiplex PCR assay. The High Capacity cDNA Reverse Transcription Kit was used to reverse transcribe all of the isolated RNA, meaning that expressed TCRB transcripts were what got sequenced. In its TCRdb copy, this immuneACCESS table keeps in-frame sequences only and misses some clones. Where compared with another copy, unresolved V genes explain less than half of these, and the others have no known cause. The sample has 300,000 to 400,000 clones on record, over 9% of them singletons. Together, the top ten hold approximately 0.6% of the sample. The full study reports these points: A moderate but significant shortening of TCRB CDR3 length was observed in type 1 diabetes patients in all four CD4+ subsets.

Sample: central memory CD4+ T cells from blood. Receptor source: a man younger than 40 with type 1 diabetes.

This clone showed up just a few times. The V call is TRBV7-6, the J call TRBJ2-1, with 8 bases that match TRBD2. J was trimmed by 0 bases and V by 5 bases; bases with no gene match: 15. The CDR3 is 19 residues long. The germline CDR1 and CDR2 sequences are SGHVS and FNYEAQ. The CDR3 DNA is TGTGCCAGCAGCAAGCAAAGCGGGAGAACGGCGAGCTCCTACAATGAGCAGTTCTTC. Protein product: CASSKQSGRTASSYNEQFF.

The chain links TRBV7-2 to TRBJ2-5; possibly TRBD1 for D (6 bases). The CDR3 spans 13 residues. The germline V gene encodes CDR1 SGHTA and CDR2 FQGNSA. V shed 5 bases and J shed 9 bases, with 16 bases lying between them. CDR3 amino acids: CASSLEEGVSQYF. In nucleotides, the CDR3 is TGTGCCAGCAGCCTAGAAGAGGGGGTTTCCCAGTACTTC.

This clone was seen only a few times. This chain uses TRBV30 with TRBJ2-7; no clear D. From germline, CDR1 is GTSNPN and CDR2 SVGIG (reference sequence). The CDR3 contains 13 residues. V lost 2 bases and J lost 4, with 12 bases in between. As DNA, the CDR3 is TGTGCCTGGAGTCTAAAATTGATGTACGAGCAGTACTTC. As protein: CAWSLKLMYEQYF.

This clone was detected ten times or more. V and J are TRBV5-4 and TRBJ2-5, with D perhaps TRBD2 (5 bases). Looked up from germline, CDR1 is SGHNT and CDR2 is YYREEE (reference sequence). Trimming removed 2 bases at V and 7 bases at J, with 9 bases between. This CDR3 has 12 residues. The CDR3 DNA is TGTGCCAGCAGCTTCCCCCGGGGGACCCAGTACTTC. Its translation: CASSFPRGTQYF.

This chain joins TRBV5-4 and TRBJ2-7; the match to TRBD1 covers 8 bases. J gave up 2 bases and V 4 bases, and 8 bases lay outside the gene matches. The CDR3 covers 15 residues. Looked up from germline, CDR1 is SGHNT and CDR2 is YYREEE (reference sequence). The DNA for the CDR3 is TGTGCCAGCAGCACATGGACAGGGACCCCCTACGAGCAGTACTTC. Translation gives CASSTWTGTPYEQYF.

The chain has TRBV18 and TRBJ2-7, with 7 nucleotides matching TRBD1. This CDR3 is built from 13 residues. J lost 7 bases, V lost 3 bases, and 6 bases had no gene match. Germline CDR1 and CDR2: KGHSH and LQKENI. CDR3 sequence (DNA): TGTGCCAGCTCACCGCGAACAGGGGAGGAGCAGTACTTC. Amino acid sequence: CASSPRTGEEQYF.

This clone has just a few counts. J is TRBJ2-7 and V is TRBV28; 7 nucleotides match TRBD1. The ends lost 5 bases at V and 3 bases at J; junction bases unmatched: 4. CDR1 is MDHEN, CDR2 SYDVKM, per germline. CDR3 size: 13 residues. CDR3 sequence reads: CASSIRDSYEQYF. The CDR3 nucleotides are TGTGCCAGCAGTATCCGGGACAGCTACGAGCAGTACTTC.

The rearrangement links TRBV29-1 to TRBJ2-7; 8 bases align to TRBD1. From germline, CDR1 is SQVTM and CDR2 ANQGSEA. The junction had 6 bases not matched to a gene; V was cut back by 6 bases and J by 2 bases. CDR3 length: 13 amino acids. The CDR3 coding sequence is TGCAGCGTGCGACAGGGGATAGCCTACGAGCAGTACTTC. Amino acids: CSVRQGIAYEQYF.

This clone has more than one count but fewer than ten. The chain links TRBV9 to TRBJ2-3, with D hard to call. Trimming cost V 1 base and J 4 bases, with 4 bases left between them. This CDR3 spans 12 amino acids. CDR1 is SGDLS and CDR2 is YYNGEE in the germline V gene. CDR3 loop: CASSVKADTQYF. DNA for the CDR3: TGTGCCAGCAGCGTAAAGGCAGATACGCAGTATTTT.

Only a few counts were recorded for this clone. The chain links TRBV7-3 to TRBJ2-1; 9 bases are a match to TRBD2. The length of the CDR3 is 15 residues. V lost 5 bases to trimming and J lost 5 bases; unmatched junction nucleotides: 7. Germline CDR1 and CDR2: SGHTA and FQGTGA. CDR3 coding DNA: TGTGCCAGCAGCCCCTCGGGACTAGCCGACAATGAGCAGTTCTTC. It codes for CASSPSGLADNEQFF.

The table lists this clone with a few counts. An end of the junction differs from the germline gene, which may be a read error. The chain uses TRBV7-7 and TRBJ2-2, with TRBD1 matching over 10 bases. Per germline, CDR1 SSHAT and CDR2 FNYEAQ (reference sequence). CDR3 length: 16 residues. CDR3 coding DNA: TGTGCTAGCAGCCCTCGGGACAGGGGAGAAACCGGGGAGCTGTTTTTT. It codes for CASSPRDRGETGELFF.

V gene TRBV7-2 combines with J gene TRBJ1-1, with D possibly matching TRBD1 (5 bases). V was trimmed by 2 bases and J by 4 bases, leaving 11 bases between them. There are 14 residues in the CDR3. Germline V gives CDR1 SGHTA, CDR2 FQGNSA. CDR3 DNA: TGTGCCAGCAGCTTATTATGGGGCCGCACTGAAGCTTTCTTT. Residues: CASSLLWGRTEAFF.

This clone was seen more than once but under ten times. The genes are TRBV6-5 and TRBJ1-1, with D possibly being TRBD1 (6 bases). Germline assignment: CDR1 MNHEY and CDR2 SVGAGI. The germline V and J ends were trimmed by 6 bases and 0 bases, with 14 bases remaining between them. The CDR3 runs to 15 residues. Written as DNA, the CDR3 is TGTGCCAGCAGCGGCTTCGGGACAATGAACACTGAAGCTTTCTTT. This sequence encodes CASSGFGTMNTEAFF.

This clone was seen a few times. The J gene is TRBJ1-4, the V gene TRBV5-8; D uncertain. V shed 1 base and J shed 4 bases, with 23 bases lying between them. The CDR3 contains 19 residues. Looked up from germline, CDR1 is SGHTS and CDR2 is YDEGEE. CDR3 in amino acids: CASSLPTTLGSERNEKLFF. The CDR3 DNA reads TGTGCCAGCAGCTTGCCCACCACGTTGGGATCTGAACGTAATGAAAAACTGTTTTTT.

CDR3 loop: CASSVSGQYTDTQYF. The DNA for the CDR3 is TGTGCCAGCAGCGTATCGGGACAGTACACAGATACGCAGTATTTT. The genes are TRBV9 and TRBJ2-3; 7 bases align to TRBD1. J gave up 2 bases and V 1 base, and 4 bases lay outside the gene matches. Germline V lookup: CDR1 SGDLS, CDR2 YYNGEE. The CDR3 is 15 amino acids.

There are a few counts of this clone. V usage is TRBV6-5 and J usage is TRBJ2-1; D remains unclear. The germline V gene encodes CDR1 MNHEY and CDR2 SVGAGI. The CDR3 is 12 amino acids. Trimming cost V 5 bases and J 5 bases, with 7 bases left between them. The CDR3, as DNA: TGTGCCAGCAGTACCCAGCACAATGAGCAGTTCTTC. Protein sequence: CASSTQHNEQFF.

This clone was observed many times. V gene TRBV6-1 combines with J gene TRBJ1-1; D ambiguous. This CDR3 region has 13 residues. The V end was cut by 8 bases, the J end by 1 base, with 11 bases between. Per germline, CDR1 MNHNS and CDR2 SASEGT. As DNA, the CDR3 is TGTGCCAGCGGACTACAGAAGAACACTGAAGCTTTCTTT. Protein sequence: CASGLQKNTEAFF.

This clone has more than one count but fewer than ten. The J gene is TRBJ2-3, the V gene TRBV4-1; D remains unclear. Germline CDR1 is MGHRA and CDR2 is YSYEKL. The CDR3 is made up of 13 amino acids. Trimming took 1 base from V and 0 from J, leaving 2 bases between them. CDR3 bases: TGCGCCAGCAGCCAAGGGAGCACAGATACGCAGTATTTT. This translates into CASSQGSTDTQYF.

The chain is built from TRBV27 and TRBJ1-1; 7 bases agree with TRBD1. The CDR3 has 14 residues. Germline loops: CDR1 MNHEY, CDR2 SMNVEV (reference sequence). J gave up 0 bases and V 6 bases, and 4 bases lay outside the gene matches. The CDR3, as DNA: TGTGCCAGCAGGACAGGGACAATGAACACTGAAGCTTTCTTT. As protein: CASRTGTMNTEAFF.

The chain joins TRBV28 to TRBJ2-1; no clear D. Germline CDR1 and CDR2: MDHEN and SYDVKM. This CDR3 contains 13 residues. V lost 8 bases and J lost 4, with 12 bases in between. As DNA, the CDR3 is TGTGCCAGCCTCTCCGGTGGATACAATGAGCAGTTCTTC. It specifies CASLSGGYNEQFF.

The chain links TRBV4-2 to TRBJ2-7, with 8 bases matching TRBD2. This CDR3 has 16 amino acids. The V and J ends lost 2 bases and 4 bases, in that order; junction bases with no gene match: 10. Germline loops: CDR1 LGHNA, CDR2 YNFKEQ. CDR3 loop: CASSQHGLADNYEQYF. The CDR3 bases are TGTGCCAGCAGCCAACACGGACTAGCCGATAATTACGAGCAGTACTTC.

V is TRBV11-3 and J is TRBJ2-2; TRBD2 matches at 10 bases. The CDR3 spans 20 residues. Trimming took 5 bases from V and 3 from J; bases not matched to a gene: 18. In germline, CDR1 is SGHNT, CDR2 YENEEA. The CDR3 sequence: CASSLKVQPDLAGDTGELFF. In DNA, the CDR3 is TGTGCCAGCAGCCTAAAAGTCCAGCCCGATCTAGCGGGAGACACCGGGGAGCTGTTTTTT.

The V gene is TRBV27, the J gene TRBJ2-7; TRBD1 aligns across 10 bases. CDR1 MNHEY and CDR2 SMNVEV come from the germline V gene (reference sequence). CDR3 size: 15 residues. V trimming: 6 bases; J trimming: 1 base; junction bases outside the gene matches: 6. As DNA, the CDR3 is TGTGCCAGCAGAACTGACAGGGGGCGATCCTACGAGCAGTACTTC. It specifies CASRTDRGRSYEQYF.

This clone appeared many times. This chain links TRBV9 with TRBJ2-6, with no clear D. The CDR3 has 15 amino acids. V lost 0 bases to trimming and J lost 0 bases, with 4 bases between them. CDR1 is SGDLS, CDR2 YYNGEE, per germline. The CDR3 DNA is TGTGCCAGCAGCGTAGGTAGCTCTGGGGCCAACGTCCTGACTTTC. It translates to CASSVGSSGANVLTF. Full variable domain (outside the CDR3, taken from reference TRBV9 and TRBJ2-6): DSGVTQTPKHLITATGQRVTLRCSPRSGDLSVYWYQQSLDQGLQFLIQYYNGEERAKGNILERFSAQQFPDLHSELNLSSLELGDSALYFCASSVGSSGANVLTFGAGSRLTVL.

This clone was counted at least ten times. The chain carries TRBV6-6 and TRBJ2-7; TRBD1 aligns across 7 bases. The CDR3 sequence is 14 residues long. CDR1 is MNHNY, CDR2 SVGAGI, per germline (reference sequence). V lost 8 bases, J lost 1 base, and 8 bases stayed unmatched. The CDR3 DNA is TGTGCCAGCGGTCTGGGACAGAGTTCCTACGAGCAGTACTTC. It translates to CASGLGQSSYEQYF.

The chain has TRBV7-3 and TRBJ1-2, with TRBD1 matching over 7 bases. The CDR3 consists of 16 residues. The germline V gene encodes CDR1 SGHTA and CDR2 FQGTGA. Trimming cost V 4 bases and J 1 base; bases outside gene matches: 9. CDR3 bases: TGTGCCAGCAGCTATCAGGGGGGACTCCTTAACTATGGCTACACCTTC. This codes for CASSYQGGLLNYGYTF.